This record concerns one T cell receptor (beta chain) sequence. This sample was taken from a study of cytomegalovirus exposure and HLA in healthy donors. Study information: Drawn from HLA-typed donors, tens of millions of unique TCRs were held in an early data release.

PCR amplification relied on 60 Vbeta primers (plus 13 Jbeta primers). The protocol was immunoSEQ multiplex PCR, while the TCRdb copy is restricted to in-frame clones and leaves out a portion. There are approximately 140,000 clones in the sample; roughly 80% occur only once, and more than 4.5% lies in the top ten. V lost 6 bases, J lost 4 bases, and 9 bases stayed unmatched. From germline, CDR1 is MNHEY and CDR2 SVGAGI. This CDR3 contains 15 residues. This sequence was found in a woman in her fifties or sixties in good health and CMV-seronegative. The J gene is TRBJ2-1, the V gene TRBV6-5, with TRBD2 matching 7 bases. The sample consisted of PBMCs. CDR3 bases: TGTGCCAGCAGCCCTAGGGGCGGGGGATACAATGAGCAGTTCTTC. Its protein product is CASSPRGGGYNEQFF.